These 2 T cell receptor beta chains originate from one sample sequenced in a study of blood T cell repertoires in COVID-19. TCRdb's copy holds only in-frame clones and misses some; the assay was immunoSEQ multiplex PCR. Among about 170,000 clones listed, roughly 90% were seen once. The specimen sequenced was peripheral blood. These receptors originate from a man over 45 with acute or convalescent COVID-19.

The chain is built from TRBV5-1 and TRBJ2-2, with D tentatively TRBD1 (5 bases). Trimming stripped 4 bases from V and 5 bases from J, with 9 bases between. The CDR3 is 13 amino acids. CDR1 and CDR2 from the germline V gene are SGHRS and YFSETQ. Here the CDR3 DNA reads TGCGCCAGCAGCCCAGGGTGGACCGGGGAGCTGTTTTTT. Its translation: CASSPGWTGELFF.

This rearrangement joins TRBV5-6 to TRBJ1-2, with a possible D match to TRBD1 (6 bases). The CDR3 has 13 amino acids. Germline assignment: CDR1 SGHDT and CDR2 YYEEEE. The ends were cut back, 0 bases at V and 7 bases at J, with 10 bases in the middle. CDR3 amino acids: CASSLDRVGGYTF. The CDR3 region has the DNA TGTGCCAGCAGCTTGGACAGGGTAGGTGGCTACACCTTC.